Presented here are 8 T cell receptor beta chains from one specimen sequenced in a study of beta chain features in type 1 diabetes. The sequenced template was cDNA made from the entire isolated RNA. Only in-frame clones appear in the TCRdb table, and some are missing; sequencing was by immunoSEQ multiplex PCR. The sample has hundreds of thousands of clones; roughly 15% are singletons. Sequencing was performed on naive CD4+ T cells from blood. These receptors all stem from a man between 18 and 29 years old in good health.

This clone has more than one count but fewer than ten. This sequence joins TRBV2 and TRBJ2-7; D gene unclear. The CDR3 runs to 14 residues. Trimming cost V 4 bases and J 4 bases, with 14 bases left between them. The germline CDR1 and CDR2 sequences are SNHLY and FYNNEI. CDR3 nucleotide sequence: TGTGCCAGCAGTGTGGGTCAGATCGGTTACGAGCAGTACTTC. It translates to CASSVGQIGYEQYF. Looking up the rest from reference TRBV2 and TRBJ2-7 gives the full variable domain: EPEVTQTPSHQVTQMGQEVILRCVPISNHLYFYWYRQILGQKVEFLVSFYNNEISEKSEIFDDQFSVERPDGSNFTLKIRSTKLEDSAMYFCASSVGQIGYEQYFGPGTRLTVT.

This clone came up a few times. This chain joins TRBV18 and TRBJ1-1; no firm D call. Germline CDR1 is KGHSH and CDR2 is LQKENI. CDR3 length equals 15 residues. V lost 0 bases and J 2 bases, leaving 10 bases between the germline ends. Written as DNA, the CDR3 is TGTGCCAGCTCACCACCGGCCAGAACCAACACTGAAGCTTTCTTT. This codes for CASSPPARTNTEAFF. The full variable domain, with the rest looked up from reference TRBV18 and TRBJ1-1, is NAGVMQNPRHLVRRRGQEARLRCSPMKGHSHVYWYRQLPEEGLKFMVYLQKENIIDESGMPKERFSAEFPKEGPSILRIQQVVRGDSAAYFCASSPPARTNTEAFFGQGTRLTVV.

This clone was picked up a small number of times. J is TRBJ2-7 and V is TRBV30; 7 nucleotides align to TRBD1. Germline CDR1 and CDR2: GTSNPN and SVGIG (reference sequence). The CDR3 extends over 16 amino acids. Trimming took 1 base from V and 2 from J; bases not matched to a gene: 11. The DNA of the CDR3 is TGTGCCTGGAGTGGTACCCCGACAGGGAGAACCTACGAGCAGTACTTC. Translated: CAWSGTPTGRTYEQYF.

The chain combines TRBV9 with TRBJ2-1; perhaps D is TRBD1 or TRBD2 (5 bases each). This CDR3 is 16 amino acids long. Per the germline V gene, CDR1 is SGDLS and CDR2 is YYNGEE. Between the trimmed V and J ends, which lost 0 bases and 4 bases, there was a span of 14 bases. Here the CDR3 reads CASSVVGAGSYNEQFF. CDR3 bases: TGTGCCAGCAGCGTAGTAGGAGCAGGGAGTTACAATGAGCAGTTCTTC.

The table lists this clone with a few counts. DNA for the CDR3: TGCGCCAGCAGCCAAGATCTCAGCGGGGTTAGCACAGATACGCAGTATTTT. As protein: CASSQDLSGVSTDTQYF. The rearrangement uses TRBV4-3 and TRBJ2-3; 7 bases are a match to TRBD2. The germline gives CDR1 LGHNA, CDR2 YSLEER. The length of the CDR3 is 17 residues. The V segment lost 0 bases and the J segment 0 bases; nucleotides outside the gene matches: 6.

This clone was counted only a few times. The rearrangement uses TRBV7-3 and TRBJ2-1; D might be TRBD2 (5 bases). With 4 bases removed from V and 6 bases from J, the gap between germline ends came to 7 bases. The CDR3 has 12 residues. CDR1 and CDR2 from the germline V gene are SGHTA and FQGTGA. The CDR3 region is CASSSDFNEQFF. The CDR3 bases are TGTGCCAGCAGCTCGGACTTCAATGAGCAGTTCTTC.

CDR3 nucleotide sequence: TGTGCCTGGATCACAGCCGGAGGGAACATTCAGTACTTC. Protein: CAWITAGGNIQYF. The chain is built from TRBV30 and TRBJ2-4, with a possible D match to TRBD2 (6 bases). V was shortened by 4 bases and J by 7 bases, with 14 bases between the two germline ends. This CDR3 is built from 13 residues. Germline V gives CDR1 GTSNPN, CDR2 SVGIG (reference sequence).

A few counts support this clone. The rearrangement uses TRBV7-3 and TRBJ2-2; D call uncertain. The length of the CDR3 is 14 residues. CDR1 and CDR2 (germline): SGHTA, FQGTGA. V shed 5 bases and J shed 1 base, with 8 bases lying between them. Here the CDR3 DNA reads TGTGCCAGCAGCCAGACACGGAACACCGGGGAGCTGTTTTTT. It codes for CASSQTRNTGELFF. The whole variable domain, filled in from reference TRBV7-3 and TRBJ2-2, reads GAGVSQTPSNKVTEKGKYVELRCDPISGHTALYWYRQSLGQGPEFLIYFQGTGAADDSGLPNDRFFAVRPEGSVSTLKIQRTERGDSAVYLCASSQTRNTGELFFGEGSRLTVL.